The clone carrying this T cell receptor (beta chain) has ten or more counts. Its specificity is unknown. The data are from a study of regulatory T cells in long-lasting Graves disease. Overall study findings and caveats: With approximately 2,500 shared public clonotypes, persistent patients exceeded new patients, who shared over 950.

Investigators prepared the TCR beta libraries by applying iRepertoire HTBI primers and Arm-PCR of CDR3 regions. From the multiplex PCR reads, TCRdb called clonotypes with MiXCR, one entry per CDR3 protein. The profile shows hundreds of thousands of distinct CDR3 sequences, approximately 12% of them singletons. Regarding time point: newly diagnosed GD, antithyroid drugs for less than 3 months. Researchers made the TCR library from RNA that was extracted from PBMCs. The same sample was also used in a study of T cells in Graves' hyperthyroidism and ophthalmopathy. Per that study: From stable hyperthyroidism, ophthalmopathy was set apart by a 13 V-J model.

The material was peripheral blood mononuclear cells (PBMCs), obtained at new diagnosis, from a patient treated with antithyroid drugs. This clonotype originated in a man between 25 and 39 years old with Graves disease.

The CDR3 protein is CAWSRDRGLSEAFF. CDR3 nucleotide sequence: TGTGCCTGGAGTCGGGACAGGGGGTTGTCTGAAGCTTTCTTT. The chain uses TRBV30 and TRBJ1-1; 11 bases line up with TRBD1. J was trimmed by 6 bases and V by 2 bases; bases with no gene match: 5. Per the germline V gene, CDR1 is GTSNPN and CDR2 is SVGIG (reference sequence). This CDR3 comprises 14 residues.